Sequencing of this T cell receptor (beta chain) was carried out in a study of shared clonotypes between healthy human individuals. Study summary: Three plates were used per donor for CD4 naive, three for CD4 memory, two for CD8 naive and one for CD8 memory.

Terminally differentiated effector memory CD45RA+ cells were excluded from the naive CD8 cells, which were CD45RO-negative and positively selected for CCR7. This CDR3 has 18 residues. Germline V gene sequence: CDR1 SEHNR, CDR2 FQNEAQ (reference sequence). V dropped 6 bases and J dropped 0 bases, with 21 bases sitting between them. TCRdb's table, derived via immunoSEQ multiplex PCR, lists solely in-frame clones and lacks some. The sample consists of almost 700,000 clones, 92% of them appearing once. The origin of this receptor is a young man in good health. The sequencing sample was made of naive CD8+ T cells sorted from blood. The rearrangement links TRBV7-9 to TRBJ2-1; the D is unclear. The CDR3 loop is CASRPPSRARSSYNEQFF. CDR3 DNA sequence: TGTGCCAGCAGGCCTCCCTCTCGGGCGCGAAGCTCCTACAATGAGCAGTTCTTC.